This T cell receptor beta chain was captured by sequencing in a study of esophageal squamous cell carcinoma under preoperative chemotherapy. The CDR3 length is 13 residues. In germline, CDR1 is SSHAT, CDR2 FNYEAQ (reference sequence). Trimming pared 3 bases from V and 8 bases from J, leaving 11 bases between. TCRdb re-called the PCR reads with MiXCR, one entry per CDR3 protein. The sample lists roughly 15,000 distinct CDR3 sequences, roughly 60% occurring once. Time point reported: before preoperative PTX-NDP chemotherapy. Note on this clonotype: What it recognizes is unknown.

Study-level points and caveats: Tumor-infiltrating lymphocytes showed no significant post-chemotherapy TCR diversity increase, unlike peripheral T cells. After paclitaxel-nedaplatin, abundant clones were more likely to contract than amplify. After treatment, tumor-infiltrating lymphocytes apparently came partly from blood T cells.

The sequence was collected from a human donor with esophageal squamous cell carcinoma. The donor label of this sample is uncertain. This sample was taken from a patient given preoperative chemotherapy. The chain combines TRBV7-7 with TRBJ2-1; no definite D call. The CDR3 nucleotides read TGTGCCAGCAGCTTCCAGGTTCAGGATGAGCAGTTCTTC. It yields the protein CASSFQVQDEQFF.